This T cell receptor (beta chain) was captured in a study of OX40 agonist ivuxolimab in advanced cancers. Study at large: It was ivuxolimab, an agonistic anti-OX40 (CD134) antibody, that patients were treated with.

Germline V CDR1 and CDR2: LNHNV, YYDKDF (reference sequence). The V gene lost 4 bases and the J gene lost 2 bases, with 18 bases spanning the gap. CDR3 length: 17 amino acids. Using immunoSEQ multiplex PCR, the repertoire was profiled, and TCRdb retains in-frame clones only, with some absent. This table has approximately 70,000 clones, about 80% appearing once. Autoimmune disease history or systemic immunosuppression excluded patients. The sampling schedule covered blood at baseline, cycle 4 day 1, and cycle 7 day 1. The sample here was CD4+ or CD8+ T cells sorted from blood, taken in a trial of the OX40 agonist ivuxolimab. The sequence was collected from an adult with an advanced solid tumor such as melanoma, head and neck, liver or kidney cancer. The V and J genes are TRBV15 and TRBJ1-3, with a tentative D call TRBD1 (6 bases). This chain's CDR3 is CATSTTARGAAGNTIYF. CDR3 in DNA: TGTGCCACCAGCACCACAGCACGGGGGGCGGCTGGAAACACCATATATTTT.